This T cell receptor (beta chain) originates from a study of memory CD4+ T cells and cytomegalovirus serostatus (dated by TCRdb to 2018 to 2020). Concerning the study at large: A total of some 35 healthy Belgian adults, of whom 9 were CMV seropositive and approximately 24 were CMV seronegative, were included in the cohort. CD4+ memory TCRbeta repertoires of a Belgian cohort with known cytomegalovirus serostatus were sequenced in order to replicate a published TCR-based CMV serostatus classifier.

A single count supports this clone. Its target antigen remains unknown. The input lacks base qualities; no much larger clone sits a single base away. General study outcomes and caveats: For CMV serostatus prediction, a median bootstrapped AUC of approximately 0.95 was reached with the original framework, and a median bootstrapped AUC of approximately 0.92 was reached with a US-trained random forest. The results were interpreted as suggesting that the CMV-associated TCR signature is mostly present in the CD4+ memory repertoire. On the Belgian cohort, the classifier based on the original framework reached a median bootstrapped AUC of roughly 0.94, with a 95% CI of 0.76-1.00. Among the 150 to 200 previously reported CMV-associated TCRbeta sequences, approximately 70 showed up in the CD4+ memory repertoires, with each one found in between one and five individuals. Only CD4+CD45RO+ memory cells were sequenced, in contrast to the original study, in which naive and memory CD4+ and CD8+ populations were covered.

CDR1 and CDR2, per the germline V gene, are SGHRS and YFSETQ. The CDR3 runs 17 residues from the cysteine to the phenylalanine. The CDR3 DNA has 51 bases and is translated from base 1. V and J are truncated by 0 bases and 4 bases respectively, leaving an intervening sequence of 19 bases. Single viable CD3+CD4+CD8-CD45RO+ cells were sorted as memory CD4+ T cells on a FACSAria II. CMV serostatus was assessed using a Roche Elecsys assay, by which serum IgG against CMV pp150, pp28, p38 and p52 was detected. After thawing, total CD4+ T cells were enriched by positive selection with CD4 magnetic microbeads. The samples came from a separate study whose specific focus was interrogating the CD4+ T cell memory repertoire. Peripheral blood mononuclear cells were isolated and cryopreserved according to standard operating procedures, and serum was stored at -80 degrees C. CD3-PerCP (BW264/56), CD4-APC (RPA-T4), CD45RO-PE (UCHT1) and CD8-Pacific Orange (3B5) antibodies were used for staining, and non-viable cells were excluded with Sytox blue.

The Quick-DNA Microprep Kit was used to extract genomic DNA from the sorted cells. TCRbeta DNA was amplified with the immunoSEQ hsTCRbeta kit following the manufacturer's protocol. An Illumina MiSeq instrument was used to sequence the TCRbeta libraries. For the original study's pipeline: Once out-of-frame sequences had been removed, 2,200,000 or so distinct TCRbeta sequences were left, which works out to an average of roughly 67,000 per individual. Two values were used to score each individual: the count of 164 previously reported CMV-associated TCRbeta sequences and the total count of productive distinct TCRbeta sequences. A beta-binomial model was reimplemented in Python, and random forests from scikit-learn, run with default parameters, were trained on data from the US cohort. Classifier performance on the Belgian cohort was reported as the median AUC with percentile confidence intervals calculated over 10,000 bootstrap iterations. This is the immuneACCESS table as TCRdb keeps it, with only in-frame sequences that have V and J called. A part of the clones is gone; compared with another copy, unresolved V genes explain less than half, and the rest is unexplained. V, J and clone size are taken as reported in that table, and D and trimming were inferred from the DNA itself. In all, the sample holds under 50,000 clones, and around 80% of those were seen once. The ten largest clones capture about 5.8% of the sample.

In this chain, TRBV5-1 is recombined with TRBJ2-5; the best D guess is TRBD1, with 6 bases matching. This receptor was identified in an adult in good health and CMV-seropositive. Sequenced: memory CD4+ T cells from blood. The CDR3 region has the sequence CASSLGQGTQRGETQYF. DNA sequence: TGCGCCAGCAGCTTGGGGCAGGGGACACAACGTGGAGAGACCCAGTACTTC.